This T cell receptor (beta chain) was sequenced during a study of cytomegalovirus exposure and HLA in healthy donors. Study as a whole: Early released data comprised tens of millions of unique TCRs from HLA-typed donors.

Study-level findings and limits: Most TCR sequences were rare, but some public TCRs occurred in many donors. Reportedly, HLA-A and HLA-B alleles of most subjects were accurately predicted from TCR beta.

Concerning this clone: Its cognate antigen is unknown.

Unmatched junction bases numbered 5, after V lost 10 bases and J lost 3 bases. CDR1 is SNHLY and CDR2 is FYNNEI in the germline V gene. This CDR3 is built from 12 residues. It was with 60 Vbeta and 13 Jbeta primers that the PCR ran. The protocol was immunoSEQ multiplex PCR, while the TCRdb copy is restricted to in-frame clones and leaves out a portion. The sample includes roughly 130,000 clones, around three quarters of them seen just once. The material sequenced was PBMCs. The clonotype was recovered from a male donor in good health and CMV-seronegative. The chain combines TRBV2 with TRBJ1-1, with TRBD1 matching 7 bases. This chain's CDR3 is CAIYDRDTEAFF. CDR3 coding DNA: TGTGCCATATACGACAGGGACACTGAAGCTTTCTTT. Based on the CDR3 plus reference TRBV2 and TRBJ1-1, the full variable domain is EPEVTQTPSHQVTQMGQEVILRCVPISNHLYFYWYRQILGQKVEFLVSFYNNEISEKSEIFDDQFSVERPDGSNFTLKIRSTKLEDSAMYFCAIYDRDTEAFFGQGTRLTVV.